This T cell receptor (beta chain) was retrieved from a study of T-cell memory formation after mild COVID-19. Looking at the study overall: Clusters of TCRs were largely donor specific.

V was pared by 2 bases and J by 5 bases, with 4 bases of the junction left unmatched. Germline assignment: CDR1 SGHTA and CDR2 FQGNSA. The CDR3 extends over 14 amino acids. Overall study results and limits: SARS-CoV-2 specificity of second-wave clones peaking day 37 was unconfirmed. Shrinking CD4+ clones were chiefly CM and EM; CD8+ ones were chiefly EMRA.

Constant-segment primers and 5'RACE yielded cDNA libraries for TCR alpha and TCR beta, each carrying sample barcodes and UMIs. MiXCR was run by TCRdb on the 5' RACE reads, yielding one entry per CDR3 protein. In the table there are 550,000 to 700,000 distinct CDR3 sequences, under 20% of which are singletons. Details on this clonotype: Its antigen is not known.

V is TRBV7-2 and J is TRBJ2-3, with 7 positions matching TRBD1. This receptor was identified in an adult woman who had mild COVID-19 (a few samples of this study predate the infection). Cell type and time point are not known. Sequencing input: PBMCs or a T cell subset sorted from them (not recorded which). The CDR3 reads CASSLIQGVDTQYF. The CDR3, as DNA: TGTGCCAGCAGCTTAATCCAGGGGGTAGATACGCAGTATTTT.